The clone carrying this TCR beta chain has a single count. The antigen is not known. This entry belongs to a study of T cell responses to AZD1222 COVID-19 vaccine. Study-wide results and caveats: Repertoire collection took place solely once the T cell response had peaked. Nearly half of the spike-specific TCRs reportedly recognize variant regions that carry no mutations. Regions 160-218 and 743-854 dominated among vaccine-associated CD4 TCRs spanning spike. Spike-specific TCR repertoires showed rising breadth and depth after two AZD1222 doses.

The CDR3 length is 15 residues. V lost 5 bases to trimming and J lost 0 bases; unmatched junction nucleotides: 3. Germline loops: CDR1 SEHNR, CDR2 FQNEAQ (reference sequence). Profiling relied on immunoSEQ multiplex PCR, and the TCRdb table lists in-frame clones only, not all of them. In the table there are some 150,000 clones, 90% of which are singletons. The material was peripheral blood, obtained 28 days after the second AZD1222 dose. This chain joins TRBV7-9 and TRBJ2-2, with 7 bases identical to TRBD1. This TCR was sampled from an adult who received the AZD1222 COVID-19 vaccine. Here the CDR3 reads CASSLGQSNTGELFF. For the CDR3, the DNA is TGTGCCAGCAGCCTGGGACAGTCGAACACCGGGGAGCTGTTTTTT.